This TCR beta chain was retrieved from a study of post-analysis software for immune sequencing data. Study outcomes and limitations: Controls showed lower frequencies than patients for 5 or 6 TRBV segments, and TRBV5-6, TRBV5-1 and TRBV20-1 were among these.

cDNA libraries of TCR beta carried unique molecular identifiers. Each CDR3 protein gets one entry after TCRdb re-called the PCR reads with MiXCR. The sample records some 890,000 distinct CDR3 sequences, about 57% being singletons. There are a few counts of this clonotype. Its target is unknown. The CDR3 is 16 amino acids. Trimming removed 7 bases at V and 0 bases at J, with 19 bases between. CDR1 is DFQATT, CDR2 SNEGSKA, per germline (reference sequence). The chain links TRBV20-1 to TRBJ2-1; D may match TRBD1 or TRBD2 (5 bases each). This receptor was identified in a girl aged 5 to 17 with multiple sclerosis. Source material: blood. DNA of the CDR3: TGCAGTGTTTTAGCCCGGGGCGGGCCCTCCTACAATGAGCAGTTCTTC. Translated, it gives CSVLARGGPSYNEQFF.